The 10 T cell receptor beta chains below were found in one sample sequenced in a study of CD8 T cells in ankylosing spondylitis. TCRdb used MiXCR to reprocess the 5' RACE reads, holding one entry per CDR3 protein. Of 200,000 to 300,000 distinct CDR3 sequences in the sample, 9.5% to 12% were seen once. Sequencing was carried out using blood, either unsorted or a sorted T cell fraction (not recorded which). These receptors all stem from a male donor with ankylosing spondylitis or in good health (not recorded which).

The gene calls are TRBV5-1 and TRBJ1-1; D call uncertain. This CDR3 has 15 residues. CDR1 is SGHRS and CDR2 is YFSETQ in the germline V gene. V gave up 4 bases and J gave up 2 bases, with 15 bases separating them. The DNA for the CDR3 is TGCGCCAGCAGCCCCCTTGGCAGCTTAAACACTGAAGCTTTCTTT. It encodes CASSPLGSLNTEAFF. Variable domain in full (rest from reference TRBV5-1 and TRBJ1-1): KAGVTQTPRYLIKTRGQQVTLSCSPISGHRSVSWYQQTPGQGLQFLFEYFSETQRNKGNFPGRFSGRQFSNSRSEMNVSTLELGDSALYLCASSPLGSLNTEAFFGQGTRLTVV.

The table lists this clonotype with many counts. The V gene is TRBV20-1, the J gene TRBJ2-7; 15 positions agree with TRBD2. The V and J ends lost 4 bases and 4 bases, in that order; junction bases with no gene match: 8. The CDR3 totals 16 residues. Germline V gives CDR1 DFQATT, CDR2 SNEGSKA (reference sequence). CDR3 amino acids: CSATHGTSGRWYEQYF. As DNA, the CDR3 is TGCAGTGCTACCCATGGGACTAGCGGGAGGTGGTACGAGCAGTACTTC.

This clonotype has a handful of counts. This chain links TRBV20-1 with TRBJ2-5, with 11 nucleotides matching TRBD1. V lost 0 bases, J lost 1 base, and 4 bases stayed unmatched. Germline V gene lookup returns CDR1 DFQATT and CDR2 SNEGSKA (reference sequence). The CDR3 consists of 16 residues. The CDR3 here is CSARDMDRGLQETQYF. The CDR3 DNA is TGCAGTGCTAGAGATATGGACAGGGGGCTCCAAGAGACCCAGTACTTC.

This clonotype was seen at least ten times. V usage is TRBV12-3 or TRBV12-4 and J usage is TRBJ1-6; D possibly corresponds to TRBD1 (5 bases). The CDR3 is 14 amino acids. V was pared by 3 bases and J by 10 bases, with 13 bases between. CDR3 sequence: CASSLGGTISPLHF. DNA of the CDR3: TGTGCCAGCAGTTTGGGGGGGACGATCTCACCCCTCCACTTT.

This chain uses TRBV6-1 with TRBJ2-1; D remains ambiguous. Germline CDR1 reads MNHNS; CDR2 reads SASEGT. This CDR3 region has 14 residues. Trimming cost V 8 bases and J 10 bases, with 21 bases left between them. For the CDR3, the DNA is TGTGCCAGCCTTCCGGGCCAGAGCAAATACGAGCAGTTCTTC. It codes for CASLPGQSKYEQFF.

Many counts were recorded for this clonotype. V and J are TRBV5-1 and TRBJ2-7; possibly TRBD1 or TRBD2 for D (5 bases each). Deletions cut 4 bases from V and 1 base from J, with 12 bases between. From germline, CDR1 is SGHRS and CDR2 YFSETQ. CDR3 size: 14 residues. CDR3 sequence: CASSPRDGSYEQYF. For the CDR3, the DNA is TGCGCCAGCAGCCCCCGGGACGGTTCCTACGAGCAGTACTTC.

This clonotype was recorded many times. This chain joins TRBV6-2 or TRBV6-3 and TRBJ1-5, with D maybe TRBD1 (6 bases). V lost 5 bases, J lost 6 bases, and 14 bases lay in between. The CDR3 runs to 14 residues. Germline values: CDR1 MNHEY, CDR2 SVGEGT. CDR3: CASSADEGVQPQHF. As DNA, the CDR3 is TGTGCCAGCAGTGCAGACGAGGGGGTTCAGCCCCAGCATTTT.

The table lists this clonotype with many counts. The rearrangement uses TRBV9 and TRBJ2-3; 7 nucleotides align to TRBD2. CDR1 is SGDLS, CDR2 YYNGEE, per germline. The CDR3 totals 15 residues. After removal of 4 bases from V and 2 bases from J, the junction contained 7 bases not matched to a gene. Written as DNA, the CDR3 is TGTGCCAGCAGCCCGCGGGGGTCTCTCACAGATACGCAGTATTTT. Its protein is CASSPRGSLTDTQYF.

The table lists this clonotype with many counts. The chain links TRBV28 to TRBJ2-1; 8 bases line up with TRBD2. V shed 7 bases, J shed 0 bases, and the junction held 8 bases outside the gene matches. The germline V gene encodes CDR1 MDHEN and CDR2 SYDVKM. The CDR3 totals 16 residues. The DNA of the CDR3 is TGTGCCAGCACTGTTGCTAGCGGGCACTCCTACAATGAGCAGTTCTTC. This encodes CASTVASGHSYNEQFF.

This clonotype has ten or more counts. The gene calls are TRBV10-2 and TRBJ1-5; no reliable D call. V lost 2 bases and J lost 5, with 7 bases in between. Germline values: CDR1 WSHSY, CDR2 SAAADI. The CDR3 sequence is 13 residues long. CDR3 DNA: TGCGCCAGCAGTGAGCCGAAGTATCAGCCCCAGCATTTT. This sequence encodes CASSEPKYQPQHF.